The present entry profiles one T cell receptor (beta chain) with its context. Its antigen is unknown. This sample was included in a study of graft-versus-host responses after intestinal transplantation. Study information: After anti-thymocyte globulin induction, recipients took tacrolimus and steroids for three to four years.

This CDR3 is 14 amino acids long. The germline V and J ends were trimmed by 1 base and 1 base, with 7 bases remaining between them. Germline V gives CDR1 LNHDA, CDR2 SQIVND (reference sequence). Here immunoSEQ multiplex PCR was the method, and the copy in TCRdb shows in-frame clones only, minus some. The data show over 55,000 clones, about 90% seen once. Study-level results: GvH clones detected in recipient marrow included some appearing first in ileum or blood. There was an association between peak levels of circulating GvH clones and early post-transplant HvG declines. High graft-versus-host to host-versus-graft T cell clonal ratios marked allografts of patients with graft-donor macrochimerism.

This specimen was unstimulated CD8+ T cells sorted from spleen or lymph node cells, taken before intestinal transplant. This TCR derives from a human donor who received an intestinal transplant. The rearrangement uses TRBV19 and TRBJ1-1; D gene ambiguous. CDR3 loop: CASSIGSQNTEAFF. CDR3 sequence (DNA): TGTGCCAGTAGTATAGGAAGCCAGAACACTGAAGCTTTCTTT.